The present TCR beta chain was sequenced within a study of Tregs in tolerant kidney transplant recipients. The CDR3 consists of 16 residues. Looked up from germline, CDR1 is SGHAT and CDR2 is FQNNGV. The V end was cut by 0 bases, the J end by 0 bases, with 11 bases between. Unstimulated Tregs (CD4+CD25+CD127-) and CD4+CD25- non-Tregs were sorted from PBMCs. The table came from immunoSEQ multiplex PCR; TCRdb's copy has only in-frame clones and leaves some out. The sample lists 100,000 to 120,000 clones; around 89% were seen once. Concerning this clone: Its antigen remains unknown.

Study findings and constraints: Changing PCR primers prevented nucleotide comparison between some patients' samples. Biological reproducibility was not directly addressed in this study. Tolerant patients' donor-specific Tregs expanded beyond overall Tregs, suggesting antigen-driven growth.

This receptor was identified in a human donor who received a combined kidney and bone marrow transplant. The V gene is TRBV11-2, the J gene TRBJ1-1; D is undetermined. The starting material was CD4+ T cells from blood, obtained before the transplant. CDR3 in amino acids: CASSLDLRAMNTEAFF. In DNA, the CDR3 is TGTGCCAGCAGCTTAGATCTGAGAGCCATGAACACTGAAGCTTTCTTT.